Listed here are 31 T cell receptor beta chains from one sample, sequenced in a study of T cell responses to AZD1222 COVID-19 vaccine. Repertoires were generated with immunoSEQ multiplex PCR, while TCRdb's copy carries only in-frame clones and drops some. This sample has roughly 86,000 clones, with approximately 92% found just once. The sequenced sample was peripheral blood, obtained on day 0 of AZD1222 vaccination. The receptor source for this set is an adult in good health.

The chain is built from TRBV7-3 and TRBJ2-5; D possibly corresponds to TRBD2 (6 bases). The CDR3 length is 16 residues. Germline CDR1 SGHTA, CDR2 FQGTGA. V shed 5 bases and J shed 4 bases, with 20 bases lying between them. This chain's CDR3 is CASSRPPGTLGETQYF. The CDR3 bases are TGTGCCAGCAGCCGTCCCCCCGGGACTCTGGGAGAGACCCAGTACTTC. Filled out from reference TRBV7-3 and TRBJ2-5, the complete variable domain reads GAGVSQTPSNKVTEKGKYVELRCDPISGHTALYWYRQSLGQGPEFLIYFQGTGAADDSGLPNDRFFAVRPEGSVSTLKIQRTERGDSAVYLCASSRPPGTLGETQYFGPGTRLLVL.

This chain links TRBV28 with TRBJ1-5; D perhaps matches TRBD1 (5 bases). The V gene's germline CDR1 is MDHEN and CDR2 SYDVKM. The CDR3 loop spans 14 amino acids. V dropped 1 base and J dropped 3 bases, with 7 bases sitting between them. In DNA form, the CDR3 reads TGTGCCAGCAGTTTATCCAGGGACAATCAGCCCCAGCATTTT. The encoded protein is CASSLSRDNQPQHF.

CDR3 DNA: TGTGCCAGCAGCCAAATCTGGCAGGGGGATGAAAAACTGTTTTTT. This sequence encodes CASSQIWQGDEKLFF. The V gene is TRBV3-1 (or the pseudogene TRBV3-2), the J gene TRBJ1-4, with 7 bases fitting TRBD1. V was clipped by 2 bases and J by 6 bases; unmatched bases: 6. The germline V gene encodes CDR1 LGHDT and CDR2 YNNKEL (reference sequence). CDR3 length: 15 amino acids.

The chain combines TRBV28 with TRBJ1-2; no firm D call. Germline V gene lookup returns CDR1 MDHEN and CDR2 SYDVKM. The CDR3 consists of 14 residues. Between the trimmed V and J ends, which lost 2 bases and 0 bases, there was a span of 7 bases. The CDR3, as DNA: TGTGCCAGCAGTTTAGGGAGAGCTAACTATGGCTACACCTTC. Protein sequence: CASSLGRANYGYTF.

The chain uses TRBV28 and TRBJ2-7; tentatively, D is TRBD2 (6 bases). Germline CDR1 reads MDHEN; CDR2 reads SYDVKM. There are 15 residues in the CDR3. The V end lost 4 bases, the J end lost 3 bases, and 16 bases lay between the germline ends. The CDR3 DNA reads as TGTGCCAGCAGTTCCGCGGGATCCCGGGACTACGAGCAGTACTTC. It translates to CASSSAGSRDYEQYF.

The genes are TRBV6-2 or TRBV6-3 and TRBJ2-7; tentatively, D is TRBD1 (5 bases). Looked up from germline, CDR1 is MNHEY and CDR2 is SVGEGT. With 1 base removed from V and 7 bases from J, the gap between germline ends came to 14 bases. The CDR3 runs 14 residues. The CDR3 protein is CASSYFPTVREQYF. In DNA form, the CDR3 reads TGTGCCAGCAGTTACTTCCCGACAGTTCGGGAGCAGTACTTC.

The chain employs TRBV18 and TRBJ2-7, with 7 bases identical to TRBD1. The CDR3 has 15 residues. Germline V gives CDR1 KGHSH, CDR2 LQKENI. The J segment lost 1 base and the V segment lost 2 bases, leaving 5 bases of the junction unmatched. The CDR3 region is CASSPRGTASYEQYF. The CDR3 DNA is TGTGCCAGCTCACCAAGGGGGACAGCATCCTACGAGCAGTACTTC.

This sequence joins TRBV9 and TRBJ1-6; no clear D. V was clipped by 2 bases and J by 7 bases, with 4 bases between them. CDR1 SGDLS and CDR2 YYNGEE come from the germline V gene. The CDR3 runs to 12 residues. CDR3 bases: TGTGCCAGCAGCGTCGGAAATTCACCCCTCCACTTT. Translation gives CASSVGNSPLHF.

J is TRBJ2-1 and V is TRBV6-1; 7 nucleotides match TRBD2. CDR3 length: 14 residues. Trimming took 5 bases from V and 5 from J; bases not matched to a gene: 6. The V gene's germline CDR1 is MNHNS and CDR2 SASEGT. This CDR3 is CASSSPGTNNEQFF. CDR3 sequence (DNA): TGTGCCAGCAGTTCGCCCGGGACTAACAATGAGCAGTTCTTC.

The gene calls are TRBV5-6 and TRBJ2-7; D may be TRBD1 or TRBD2 (5 bases each). The germline V and J ends were trimmed by 5 bases and 0 bases, with 12 bases remaining between them. Germline CDR1 SGHDT, CDR2 YYEEEE. The CDR3 has 14 amino acids. The CDR3 DNA is TGTGCCAGCAGTCTGGGGGACGGCTCCTACGAGCAGTACTTC. Translation gives CASSLGDGSYEQYF.

Only one count was recorded for this clone. This rearrangement joins TRBV5-1 to TRBJ2-1, with 10 bases aligning to TRBD1. Germline V CDR1 and CDR2: SGHRS, YFSETQ. With 3 bases clipped from V and 3 bases from J, the junction kept 3 bases outside the gene matches. The CDR3 loop spans 15 amino acids. CDR3 region: CASSSGTGDYNEQFF. The DNA of the CDR3 is TGCGCCAGCAGCTCCGGGACAGGGGACTACAATGAGCAGTTCTTC.

The chain couples TRBV2 to TRBJ2-7; 8 nucleotides align to TRBD2. Germline V gene data show CDR1 as SNHLY and CDR2 as FYNNEI. The CDR3 loop spans 14 amino acids. Unmatched junction bases numbered 4, after V lost 2 bases and J lost 4 bases. The CDR3 nucleotides are TGTGCCAGCAGTGAACGGGGCGGGGGGTACGAGCAGTACTTC. The encoded protein is CASSERGGGYEQYF.

The chain combines TRBV12-3 or TRBV12-4 with TRBJ2-5, with D perhaps matching TRBD2 (5 bases). The CDR3 has 13 residues. V was trimmed by 2 bases and J by 4 bases, leaving 8 bases between them. The CDR3 loop is CASSLNEGETQYF. CDR3 bases: TGTGCCAGCAGTTTAAACGAGGGAGAGACCCAGTACTTC.

The gene calls are TRBV7-9 and TRBJ2-3; 9 bases are a match to TRBD2. This CDR3 spans 17 amino acids. J gave up 4 bases and V 0 bases, and 8 bases lay outside the gene matches. The germline V gene encodes CDR1 SEHNR and CDR2 FQNEAQ (reference sequence). As DNA, the CDR3 is TGTGCCAGCAGCTTAGCGGTGATAGCGGGAGACTCAGATACGCAGTATTTT. Protein: CASSLAVIAGDSDTQYF.

The rearrangement uses TRBV6-2 or TRBV6-3 and TRBJ2-5, with a possible D match to TRBD2 (6 bases). The length of the CDR3 is 13 residues. Germline-derived CDR1 and CDR2 are MNHEY and SVGEGT. The V end was cut by 6 bases, the J end by 2 bases, with 10 bases between. CDR3 region: CASSQGLQETQYF. CDR3 coding DNA: TGTGCCAGCAGCCAAGGACTACAAGAGACCCAGTACTTC.

J is TRBJ2-1 and V is TRBV4-2; D not certain. The germline V gene encodes CDR1 LGHNA and CDR2 YNFKEQ. V lost 3 bases and J 8 bases, leaving 14 bases between the germline ends. The length of the CDR3 is 14 residues. CDR3 DNA: TGTGCCAGCAGCCATGCGGTAGGCGCCCATGAGCAGTTCTTC. Protein: CASSHAVGAHEQFF.

V gene TRBV6-6 combines with J gene TRBJ1-5; no firm D call. V was clipped by 6 bases and J by 2 bases, with 14 bases between them. CDR1 MNHNY and CDR2 SVGAGI come from the germline V gene (reference sequence). The CDR3 is 15 residues long. DNA of the CDR3: TGTGCCAGCAGACCCACGACCCGGGGCAATCAGCCCCAGCATTTT. The encoded protein is CASRPTTRGNQPQHF.

The chain has TRBV6-6 and TRBJ2-1; weak D call: TRBD2 (6 bases). The germline gives CDR1 MNHNY, CDR2 SVGAGI (reference sequence). CDR3 size: 21 residues. Trimming took off 5 bases at V and 0 bases at J, with 29 bases between the two ends. As DNA, the CDR3 is TGTGCCAGCAGTCCTGGGGCGGGGAGCCCTTTTCTCATGAGCTCCTACAATGAGCAGTTCTTC. Protein sequence: CASSPGAGSPFLMSSYNEQFF.

The chain is built from TRBV27 and TRBJ1-1; D not certain. The germline CDR1 and CDR2 sequences are MNHEY and SMNVEV (reference sequence). The length of the CDR3 is 13 residues. The V gene lost 3 bases and the J gene lost 7 bases, with 12 bases spanning the gap. The CDR3 is CASSFNHGSEAFF. The DNA of the CDR3 is TGTGCCAGCAGTTTTAATCATGGAAGTGAAGCTTTCTTT.

The chain couples TRBV5-1 to TRBJ1-1; D is perhaps TRBD1 (6 bases). The CDR3 covers 14 residues. V lost 2 bases to trimming and J lost 1 base, with 9 bases between them. The germline gives CDR1 SGHRS, CDR2 YFSETQ. The CDR3 region is CASSLQGANTEAFF. Written as DNA, the CDR3 is TGCGCCAGCAGCTTACAGGGCGCGAACACTGAAGCTTTCTTT.

The chain links TRBV11-2 to TRBJ1-3; possibly TRBD1 for D (6 bases). V was trimmed by 3 bases and J by 4 bases, leaving 13 bases between them. CDR1 and CDR2 from the germline V gene are SGHAT and FQNNGV. The CDR3 covers 15 residues. In nucleotides, the CDR3 is TGTGCCAGCAGCTTCGGGTCAGGGGCGGGAAACACCATATATTTT. Its protein product is CASSFGSGAGNTIYF. Drawing the rest from reference TRBV11-2 and TRBJ1-3, the complete variable domain is EAGVAQSPRYKIIEKRQSVAFWCNPISGHATLYWYQQILGQGPKLLIQFQNNGVVDDSQLPKDRFSAERLKGVDSTLKIQPAKLEDSAVYLCASSFGSGAGNTIYFGEGSWLTVV.

This clone was counted once. This rearrangement joins TRBV28 to TRBJ2-7; D ambiguous. V was cut by 6 bases and J by 0 bases, with 12 bases left in between. CDR1 and CDR2 (germline): MDHEN, SYDVKM. The CDR3 totals 14 residues. CDR3 coding DNA: TGTGCCAGCAGATTCAAGAGTGGCTCCTACGAGCAGTACTTC. It yields the protein CASRFKSGSYEQYF. Variable domain in full (rest from reference TRBV28 and TRBJ2-7): DVKVTQSSRYLVKRTGEKVFLECVQDMDHENMFWYRQDPGLGLRLIYFSYDVKMKEKGDIPEGYSVSREKKERFSLILESASTNQTSMYLCASRFKSGSYEQYFGPGTRLTVT.

The chain couples TRBV2 to TRBJ2-3; 12 nucleotides agree with TRBD2. Per germline, CDR1 SNHLY and CDR2 FYNNEI. The ends lost 6 bases at V and 1 base at J; junction bases unmatched: 5. The CDR3 consists of 16 residues. Written as DNA, the CDR3 is TGTGCCAGCAGCCTAGCGGGAGGGCCTCGCACAGATACGCAGTATTTT. It is translated as CASSLAGGPRTDTQYF.

The gene calls are TRBV19 and TRBJ2-2, with 8 bases aligning to TRBD2. Germline V gives CDR1 LNHDA, CDR2 SQIVND (reference sequence). J was trimmed by 6 bases and V by 11 bases; bases with no gene match: 11. The CDR3 extends over 14 amino acids. CDR3 DNA: TGTGCCTCTAGGGAACAAGCGGGAGCCGGGGAGCTGTTTTTT. Translation gives CASREQAGAGELFF.

The chain couples TRBV20-1 to TRBJ1-4; no reliable D call. The CDR3 runs 13 residues. Germline-derived CDR1 and CDR2 are DFQATT and SNEGSKA (reference sequence). V dropped 3 bases and J dropped 3 bases, with 8 bases sitting between them. CDR3 amino acids: CSASKDPNEKLFF. The CDR3 DNA reads as TGCAGTGCTAGTAAAGATCCTAATGAAAAACTGTTTTTT.

The table lists this clone with a count of one. This sequence joins TRBV3-1 (or the pseudogene TRBV3-2) and TRBJ2-3; the match to TRBD2 covers 9 bases. The CDR3 is 16 residues long. Per the germline V gene, CDR1 is LGHDT and CDR2 is YNNKEL (reference sequence). The V gene end was trimmed by 2 bases and the J gene end by 4 bases; junction bases not matched to a gene: 7. This CDR3 is CASSQWIAGASDTQYF. CDR3 DNA: TGTGCCAGCAGCCAATGGATAGCGGGGGCGTCAGATACGCAGTATTTT.

This clone was counted ten times or more. The chain recombines TRBV6-1 with TRBJ1-3, with 12 bases that match TRBD1. The length of the CDR3 is 17 residues. With V trimmed by 4 bases and J by 1 base, 5 bases remained unmatched. Germline CDR1 and CDR2: MNHNS and SASEGT. CDR3 in DNA: TGTGCCAGCAGTGGGGGACAGGGGGCAAGGTCTGGAAACACCATATATTTT. This codes for CASSGGQGARSGNTIYF.

This clone appeared a few times. The V and J genes are TRBV10-3 and TRBJ1-1; 9 positions match TRBD1. The germline CDR1 and CDR2 sequences are ENHRY and SYGVKD. V lost 10 bases to trimming and J lost 6 bases; unmatched junction nucleotides: 15. The CDR3 consists of 15 residues. The CDR3 region has the DNA TGTGCCACCTTGGACAGGGGAAGTCACAGCGCTGAAGCTTTCTTT. Its translation is CATLDRGSHSAEAFF.

The gene calls are TRBV6-5 and TRBJ1-6; weak D call: TRBD1 (6 bases). The CDR3 is 14 amino acids. Germline CDR1 is MNHEY and CDR2 is SVGAGI. Trimming left V 2 bases short and J 10 bases short, with 12 bases between. This CDR3 reads CASSYTLQGSPLHF. In nucleotides, the CDR3 is TGTGCCAGCAGTTACACCCTACAGGGATCACCCCTCCACTTT.

This rearrangement joins TRBV7-9 to TRBJ2-1; 8 bases fit TRBD2. CDR1 and CDR2 (germline): SEHNR, FQNEAQ (reference sequence). The V gene end was trimmed by 5 bases and the J gene end by 7 bases; junction bases not matched to a gene: 16. The length of the CDR3 is 17 residues. The DNA of the CDR3 is TGTGCCAGCAGCCCCCCCGGGGTCCATAGCGGGGCAAATGAGCAGTTCTTC. Amino acids: CASSPPGVHSGANEQFF. Supplemented by reference TRBV7-9 and TRBJ2-1, the full variable domain reads DTGVSQNPRHKITKRGQNVTFRCDPISEHNRLYWYRQTLGQGPEFLTYFQNEAQLEKSRLLSDRFSAERPKGSFSTLEIQRTEQGDSAMYLCASSPPGVHSGANEQFFGPGTRLTVL.

The chain combines TRBV9 with TRBJ2-7; 8 bases fit TRBD2. CDR3 length: 13 residues. Germline CDR1 and CDR2: SGDLS and YYNGEE. Losses at the gene ends were 3 bases for V and 6 bases for J; bases not matched to a gene: 5. CDR3 nucleotides: TGTGCCAGCAGCGCAGCGGGAGCGAGCGAGCAGTACTTC. Its protein product is CASSAAGASEQYF.